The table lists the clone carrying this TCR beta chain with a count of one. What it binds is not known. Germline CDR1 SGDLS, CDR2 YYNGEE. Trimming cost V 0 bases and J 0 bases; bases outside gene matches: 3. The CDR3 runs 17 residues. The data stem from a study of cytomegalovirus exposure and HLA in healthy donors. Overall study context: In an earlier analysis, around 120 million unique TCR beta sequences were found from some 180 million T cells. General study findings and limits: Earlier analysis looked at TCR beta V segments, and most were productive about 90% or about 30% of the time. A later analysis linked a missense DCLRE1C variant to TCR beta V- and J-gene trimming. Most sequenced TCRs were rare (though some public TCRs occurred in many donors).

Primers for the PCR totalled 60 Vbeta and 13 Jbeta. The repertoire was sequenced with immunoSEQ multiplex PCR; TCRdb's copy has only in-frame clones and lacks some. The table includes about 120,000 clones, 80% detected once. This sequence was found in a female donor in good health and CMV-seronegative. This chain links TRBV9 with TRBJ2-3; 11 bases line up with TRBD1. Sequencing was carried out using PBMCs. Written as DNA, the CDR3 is TGTGCCAGCAGCGTAGGGACAGGGGGCCCCAGCACAGATACGCAGTATTTT. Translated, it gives CASSVGTGGPSTDTQYF.